This T cell receptor (beta chain) was documented in a study of T cells in Graves' hyperthyroidism and ophthalmopathy. Per the germline V gene, CDR1 is SGDLS and CDR2 is YYNGEE. The CDR3 length is 14 residues. Trimming removed 4 bases at V and 1 base at J, with 10 bases between. To note about this clonotype: Its antigen remains unidentified.

Amplified TCR beta CDR3 regions came from RNA transcripts. The TCR CDR3 first-round RT-PCR relied on the HTBI primer set. Via MiXCR, TCRdb re-called the multiplex PCR reads, giving one row per CDR3 protein. This table holds roughly 290,000 distinct CDR3 sequences, about 14% found once. Study findings and constraints: Separating ophthalmopathy from stable hyperthyroidism was achieved by a 13 V-J model. Most expanded thyroid clonotypes above 0.001 recurred in blood. Ophthalmopathy was identified by the model a median roughly six months ahead of onset.

Exclusion followed for patients with uncontrolled infection, other autoimmune disease, pregnancy or lactation. The V gene is TRBV9, the J gene TRBJ2-3, with unresolved D. This TCR derives from a woman aged 25 to 45 with Graves' hyperthyroidism that later progressed to Graves' ophthalmopathy. Specimen: blood. Here the CDR3 DNA reads TGTGCCAGCAGCAGCTACCCGCGCACAGATACGCAGTATTTT. Amino acids: CASSSYPRTDTQYF.